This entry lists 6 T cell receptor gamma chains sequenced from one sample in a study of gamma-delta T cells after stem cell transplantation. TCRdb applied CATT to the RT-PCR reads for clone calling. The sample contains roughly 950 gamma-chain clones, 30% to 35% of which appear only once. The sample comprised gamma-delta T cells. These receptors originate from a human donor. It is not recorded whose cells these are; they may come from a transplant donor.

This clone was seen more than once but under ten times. For the CDR3, the DNA is TGTGCCTTGTGGGAGGTGGCATGGCAAGAGTTGGGCAAAAAAATCAAGGTATTT. Residues: CALWEVAWQELGKKIKVF. The chain has TRGV9 and TRGJP. TCRdb is silent on the J gene; assignment here came from matching the DNA to germline. Trimming removed 0 bases from V and 2 bases from J; junction bases left unmatched: 4. The germline CDR1 and CDR2 sequences are GITISATS and ISYDGTV (reference sequence). CDR3 length equals 18 residues.

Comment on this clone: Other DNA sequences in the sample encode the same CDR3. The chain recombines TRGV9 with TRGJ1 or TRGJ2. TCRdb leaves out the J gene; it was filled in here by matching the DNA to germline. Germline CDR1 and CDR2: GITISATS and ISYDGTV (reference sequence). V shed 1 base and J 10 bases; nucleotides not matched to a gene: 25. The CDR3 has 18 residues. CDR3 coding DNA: TGTGCCTTGTGGGAGGTCGTCGGGGAATCCACTCCTCGGGGGAAGAAACTCTTT. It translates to CALWEVVGESTPRGKKLF.

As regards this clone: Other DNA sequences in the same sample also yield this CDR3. CDR3 sequence reads: CALWEVSPQELGKKIKVF. The DNA of the CDR3 is TGTGCCTTGTGGGAGGTTTCACCCCAAGAGTTGGGCAAAAAAATCAAGGTATTT. The rearrangement uses TRGV9 and TRGJP. Here the J gene came from matching the DNA to germline, since TCRdb omits it. Germline lookup yields CDR1 GITISATS and CDR2 ISYDGTV (reference sequence). The trim removed 1 base at V and 4 bases at J, leaving 7 bases unmatched. This CDR3 is 18 amino acids long.

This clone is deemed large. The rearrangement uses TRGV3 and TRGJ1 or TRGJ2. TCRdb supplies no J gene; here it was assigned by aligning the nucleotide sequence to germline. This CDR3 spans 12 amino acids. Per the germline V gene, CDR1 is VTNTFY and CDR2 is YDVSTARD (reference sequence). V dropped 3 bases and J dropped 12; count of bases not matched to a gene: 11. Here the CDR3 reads CATWDLKPPKLF. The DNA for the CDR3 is TGTGCCACCTGGGACTTAAAACCCCCGAAACTCTTT.

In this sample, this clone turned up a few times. This chain's CDR3 is CALWEVRLQIFRQELGKKIKVF. As DNA, the CDR3 is TGTGCCTTGTGGGAGGTGCGTCTTCAAATATTCCGGCAAGAGTTGGGCAAAAAAATCAAGGTATTT. The chain links TRGV9 to TRGJP. TCRdb lists no J gene, so it was determined here by aligning the DNA to germline. With V trimmed by 0 bases and J by 2 bases, 16 bases remained unmatched. The CDR3 consists of 22 residues. Per germline, CDR1 GITISATS and CDR2 ISYDGTV (reference sequence).

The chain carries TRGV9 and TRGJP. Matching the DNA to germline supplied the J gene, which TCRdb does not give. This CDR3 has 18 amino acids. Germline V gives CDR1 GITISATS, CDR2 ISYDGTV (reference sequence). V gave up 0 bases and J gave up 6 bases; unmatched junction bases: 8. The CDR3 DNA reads TGTGCCTTGTGGGAGGTGTATGGGGGAGAGTTGGGCAAAAAAATCAAGGTATTT. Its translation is CALWEVYGGELGKKIKVF.